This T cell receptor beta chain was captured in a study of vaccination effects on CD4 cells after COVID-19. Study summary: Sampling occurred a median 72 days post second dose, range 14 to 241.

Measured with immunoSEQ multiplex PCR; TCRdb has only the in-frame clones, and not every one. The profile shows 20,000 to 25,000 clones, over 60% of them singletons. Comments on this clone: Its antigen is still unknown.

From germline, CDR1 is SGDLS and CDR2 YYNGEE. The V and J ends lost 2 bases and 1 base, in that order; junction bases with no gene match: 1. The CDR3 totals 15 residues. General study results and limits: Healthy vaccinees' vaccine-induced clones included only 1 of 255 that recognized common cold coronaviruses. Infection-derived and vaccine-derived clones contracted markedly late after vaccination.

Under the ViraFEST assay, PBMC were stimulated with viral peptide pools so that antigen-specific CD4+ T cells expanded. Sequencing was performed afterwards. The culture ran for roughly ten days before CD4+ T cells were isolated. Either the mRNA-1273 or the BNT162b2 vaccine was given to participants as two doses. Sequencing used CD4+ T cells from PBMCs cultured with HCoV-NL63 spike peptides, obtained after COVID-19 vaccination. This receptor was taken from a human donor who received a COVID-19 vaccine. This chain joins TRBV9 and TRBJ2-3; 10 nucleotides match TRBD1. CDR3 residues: CASSVGTGGTDTQYF. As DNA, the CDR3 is TGTGCCAGCAGCGTGGGGACAGGGGGCACAGATACGCAGTATTTT. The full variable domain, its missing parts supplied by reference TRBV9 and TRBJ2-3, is DSGVTQTPKHLITATGQRVTLRCSPRSGDLSVYWYQQSLDQGLQFLIQYYNGEERAKGNILERFSAQQFPDLHSELNLSSLELGDSALYFCASSVGTGGTDTQYFGPGTRLTVL.